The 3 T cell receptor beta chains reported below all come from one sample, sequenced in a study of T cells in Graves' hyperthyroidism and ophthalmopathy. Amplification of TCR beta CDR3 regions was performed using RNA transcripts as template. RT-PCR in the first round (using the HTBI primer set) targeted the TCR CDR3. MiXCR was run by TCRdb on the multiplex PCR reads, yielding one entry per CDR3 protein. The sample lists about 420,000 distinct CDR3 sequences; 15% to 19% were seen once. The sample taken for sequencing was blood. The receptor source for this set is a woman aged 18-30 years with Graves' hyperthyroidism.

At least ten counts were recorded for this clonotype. The CDR3 region has the DNA TGTGCCAGCTCACCACAGGGAGGGCACACTGAAGCTTTCTTT. Its translation is CASSPQGGHTEAFF. This sequence joins TRBV18 and TRBJ1-1; D call uncertain. CDR3 length: 14 residues. Per germline, CDR1 KGHSH and CDR2 LQKENI. Trimming shortened V by 1 base and J by 3 bases, and 9 bases separated the two germline ends.

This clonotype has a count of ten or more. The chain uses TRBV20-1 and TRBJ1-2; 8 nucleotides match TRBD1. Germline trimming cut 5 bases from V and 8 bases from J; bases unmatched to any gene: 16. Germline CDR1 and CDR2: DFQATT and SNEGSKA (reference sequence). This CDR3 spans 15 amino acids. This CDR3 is CSAHGQGFTSGGYTF. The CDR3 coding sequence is TGCAGTGCTCACGGACAGGGCTTTACGTCAGGGGGCTACACCTTC.

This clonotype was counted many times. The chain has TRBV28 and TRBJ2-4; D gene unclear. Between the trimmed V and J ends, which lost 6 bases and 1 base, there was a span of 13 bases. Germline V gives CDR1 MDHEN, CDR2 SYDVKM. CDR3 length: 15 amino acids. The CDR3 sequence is CASRRSGRAKNIQYF. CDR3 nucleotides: TGTGCCAGCAGGCGGTCAGGTCGGGCCAAAAACATTCAGTACTTC.